The 20 T cell receptor beta chains presented below share a single source sample, sequenced in a study of naive and memory T cell subsets. Both TRBC1 and TRBC2 were covered by a beta constant-region primer of two equimolar oligonucleotides. TCRdb processed the UMI-ligation and nested PCR reads anew with MiXCR; each CDR3 protein has one entry. The data show around 27,000 distinct CDR3 sequences, around 10% seen once. What was sequenced was effector memory CD4+ T cells from blood. Subset meaning: effector memory, CD45RA- CD27-. Receptors originate from a human donor in good health.

In this sample, this clonotype turned up many times. The chain links TRBV20-1 to TRBJ2-3; D is uncertain. This CDR3 comprises 17 residues. V lost 0 bases and J 1 base, leaving 17 bases between the germline ends. Germline V gene data show CDR1 as DFQATT and CDR2 as SNEGSKA (reference sequence). As DNA, the CDR3 is TGCAGTGCTAGAGATGGTCTACTGGGTGGGGGCACAGATACGCAGTATTTT. Protein sequence: CSARDGLLGGGTDTQYF.

This clonotype was detected ten times or more. The germline gene is not matched at one end of the junction; a read error may be the cause. The rearrangement links TRBV12-3 or TRBV12-4 to TRBJ1-5; possibly TRBD1 for D (6 bases). The CDR3 totals 15 residues. CDR3 nucleotides: TGTGCCAGCAGGTTAGGGGGAGTAGGCAATCAGCCCCAGCATTTT. It translates to CASRLGGVGNQPQHF.

This clonotype was counted ten times or more. The chain employs TRBV6-5 and TRBJ1-1; 7 nucleotides agree with TRBD1. Germline lookup yields CDR1 MNHEY and CDR2 SVGAGI. V shed 6 bases, J shed 0 bases, and the junction held 7 bases outside the gene matches. The CDR3 spans 15 residues. For the CDR3, the DNA is TGTGCCAGCAGGCATTCCGGGACAGTGAACACTGAAGCTTTCTTT. This gives the protein CASRHSGTVNTEAFF.

This clonotype has at least ten counts. The CDR3 sequence: CASSQQGDLYTEAFF. In DNA form, the CDR3 reads TGTGCCAGCTCACAGCAGGGCGATTTGTACACTGAAGCTTTCTTT. The chain recombines TRBV18 with TRBJ1-1, with TRBD1 as a possible D gene (5 bases). This CDR3 is 15 amino acids long. The germline V and J ends were trimmed by 4 bases and 3 bases, with 15 bases remaining between them. Germline V gene lookup returns CDR1 KGHSH and CDR2 LQKENI.

The V call is TRBV19, the J call TRBJ1-6, with D unclear. The V and J ends lost 4 bases and 7 bases respectively, with 14 bases between them. The CDR3 has 15 residues. Germline V gives CDR1 LNHDA, CDR2 SQIVND (reference sequence). The CDR3 region is CASSRPAPQNSPLHF. The CDR3 DNA follows: TGTGCCAGTAGTAGACCGGCACCCCAGAATTCACCCCTCCACTTT. The whole variable domain, filled in from reference TRBV19 and TRBJ1-6, reads DGGITQSPKYLFRKEGQNVTLSCEQNLNHDAMYWYRQDPGQGLRLIYYSQIVNDFQKGDIAEGYSVSREKKESFPLTVTSAQKNPTAFYLCASSRPAPQNSPLHFGNGTRLTVT.

Ten or more counts support this clonotype. This chain joins TRBV12-3 or TRBV12-4 and TRBJ2-3; 7 nucleotides agree with TRBD1. This CDR3 has 14 amino acids. After removal of 6 bases from V and 6 bases from J, the junction contained 9 bases not matched to a gene. CDR3 bases: TGTGCCAGCAGAAGGACAGGCTTGGGGGATACGCAGTATTTT. Its translation is CASRRTGLGDTQYF.

This clonotype was recorded at least ten times. The chain uses TRBV7-2 and TRBJ2-6; D gene unclear. V was shortened by 1 base and J by 0 bases, with 4 bases between the two germline ends. The germline gives CDR1 SGHTA, CDR2 FQGNSA. The CDR3 consists of 15 residues. CDR3 coding DNA: TGTGCCAGCAGCTTAGGCGGCTCTGGGGCCAACGTCCTGACTTTC. It is translated as CASSLGGSGANVLTF.

In its sample, this clonotype was seen a few times. V usage is TRBV9 and J usage is TRBJ1-1; D may be TRBD1 (5 bases). Trimming removed 2 bases at V and 1 base at J, with 6 bases between. Germline values: CDR1 SGDLS, CDR2 YYNGEE. The CDR3 length is 13 residues. The CDR3 sequence: CASSVQGNTEAFF. For the CDR3, the DNA is TGTGCCAGCAGCGTTCAGGGGAACACTGAAGCTTTCTTT. The whole variable domain, filled in from reference TRBV9 and TRBJ1-1, reads DSGVTQTPKHLITATGQRVTLRCSPRSGDLSVYWYQQSLDQGLQFLIQYYNGEERAKGNILERFSAQQFPDLHSELNLSSLELGDSALYFCASSVQGNTEAFFGQGTRLTVV.

This clonotype came up a few times. The chain uses TRBV7-6 and TRBJ1-2; a weak D match, TRBD1 (5 bases). The CDR3 is 13 residues long. Trimming left V 5 bases short and J 8 bases short, with 15 bases between. Germline values: CDR1 SGHVS, CDR2 FNYEAQ. CDR3 coding DNA: TGTGCCAGCAGCCAAAGCCCAGGGCAGGGCTACACCTTC. Its protein product is CASSQSPGQGYTF.

This clonotype was seen ten or more times. The chain combines TRBV6-1 with TRBJ2-4, with D perhaps TRBD1 (5 bases). The V gene lost 2 bases and the J gene lost 3 bases, with 14 bases spanning the gap. The CDR3 extends over 16 amino acids. Germline lookup yields CDR1 MNHNS and CDR2 SASEGT. The CDR3 DNA follows: TGTGCCAGCAGTGAAATGAAAGCAGGGCGCAAAAACATTCAGTACTTC. It codes for CASSEMKAGRKNIQYF.

The chain is built from TRBV7-9 and TRBJ2-7, with TRBD1 matching 9 bases. Germline V lookup: CDR1 SEHNR, CDR2 FQNEAQ (reference sequence). There are 16 residues in the CDR3. The V gene end was trimmed by 5 bases and the J gene end by 4 bases; junction bases not matched to a gene: 12. Written as DNA, the CDR3 is TGTGCCAGCAGCCCAAACAGGGGGCACTTACAGTACGAGCAGTACTTC. It encodes CASSPNRGHLQYEQYF. The entire variable domain, with the rest obtained from reference TRBV7-9 and TRBJ2-7, is as follows: DTGVSQNPRHKITKRGQNVTFRCDPISEHNRLYWYRQTLGQGPEFLTYFQNEAQLEKSRLLSDRFSAERPKGSFSTLEIQRTEQGDSAMYLCASSPNRGHLQYEQYFGPGTRLTVT.

In nucleotides, the CDR3 is TGTGCCAGCAGCCGCGACTACATAGACTATGGCTACACCTTC. Amino acids: CASSRDYIDYGYTF. The V call is TRBV7-9, the J call TRBJ1-2; the D is unclear. Germline V gives CDR1 SEHNR, CDR2 FQNEAQ (reference sequence). This CDR3 comprises 14 residues. V lost 5 bases to trimming and J lost 3 bases, with 13 bases between them. The complete variable domain, with remaining parts taken from reference TRBV7-9 and TRBJ1-2, reads DTGVSQNPRHKITKRGQNVTFRCDPISEHNRLYWYRQTLGQGPEFLTYFQNEAQLEKSRLLSDRFSAERPKGSFSTLEIQRTEQGDSAMYLCASSRDYIDYGYTFGSGTRLTVV.

This clonotype came up many times. The chain combines TRBV6-2 or TRBV6-3 with TRBJ1-1; TRBD1 matches 7 bases. CDR3 length equals 22 residues. The V and J ends lost 4 bases and 4 bases, in that order; junction bases with no gene match: 30. Germline V lookup: CDR1 MNHEY, CDR2 SVGEGT. This chain's CDR3 is CASSFSLPNFRDSLGRGTEAFF. For the CDR3, the DNA is TGTGCCAGCAGTTTCTCGCTGCCCAACTTCCGGGACAGCCTTGGCCGGGGCACTGAAGCTTTCTTT.

There are a few counts of this clonotype. The chain recombines TRBV3-2 with TRBJ2-2; the DNA was not used to check the table's D call, TRBD2. TRBV3-2 is annotated as a pseudogene. The CDR3 contains 16 residues. CDR3 sequence: CASSQVSGRGTGELFF. CDR3 nucleotide sequence: TGTGCCAGCAGCCAAGTTAGCGGGAGGGGGACCGGGGAGCTGTTTTTT.

V gene TRBV24-1 combines with J gene TRBJ2-3; no definite D call. Trimming pared 3 bases from V and 6 bases from J, leaving 15 bases between. The CDR3 spans 15 residues. Germline CDR1 and CDR2: KGHDR and SFDVKD. This chain's CDR3 is CATSDRIRVGDTQYF. In DNA, the CDR3 is TGTGCCACCAGTGATCGGATCCGGGTCGGGGATACGCAGTATTTT.

This clonotype was observed many times. This chain connects TRBV7-2 to TRBJ1-5, with D tentatively TRBD1 (5 bases). The CDR3 contains 16 residues. Germline lookup yields CDR1 SGHTA and CDR2 FQGNSA. Trimming removed 4 bases from V and 2 bases from J, with 15 bases in between. Here the CDR3 reads CASSSVDKGGNQPQHF. CDR3 bases: TGTGCCAGCAGCTCCGTGGACAAAGGGGGCAATCAGCCCCAGCATTTT.

This clonotype was detected many times. The chain carries TRBV13 and TRBJ2-7, with 9 bases aligning to TRBD1. CDR3 length: 16 amino acids. The ends lost 4 bases at V and 4 bases at J; junction bases unmatched: 11. Looked up from germline, CDR1 is PRHDT and CDR2 is FYEKMQ (reference sequence). For the CDR3, the DNA is TGTGCCAGCAGCTCCAGTGGGACAGGGCCGGTTTACGAGCAGTACTTC. It codes for CASSSSGTGPVYEQYF.

The chain recombines TRBV7-2 with TRBJ1-1; D ambiguous. V lost 3 bases and J lost 1, with 6 bases in between. There are 13 residues in the CDR3. Germline CDR1 SGHTA, CDR2 FQGNSA. In nucleotides, the CDR3 is TGTGCCAGCAGCTTTGTTCGGAACACTGAAGCTTTCTTT. Its translation is CASSFVRNTEAFF.

A few counts support this clonotype. The chain links TRBV28 to TRBJ2-7; 8 bases fit TRBD1. Trimming removed 5 bases from V and 2 bases from J; junction bases left unmatched: 5. CDR1 and CDR2 (germline): MDHEN, SYDVKM. This CDR3 is built from 14 residues. In DNA, the CDR3 is TGTGCCAGCAGTCGGACAGGGCCACCCTACGAGCAGTACTTC. Translated: CASSRTGPPYEQYF.

This clonotype is medium-sized within its sample. V and J are TRBV7-2 and TRBJ2-5; the match to TRBD2 covers 7 bases. The CDR3 has 15 residues. J was trimmed by 5 bases and V by 1 base; bases with no gene match: 7. Germline V CDR1 and CDR2: SGHTA, FQGNSA. CDR3 loop: CASSLEGRGIETQYF. CDR3 nucleotide sequence: TGTGCCAGCAGCTTAGAGGGGAGGGGTATTGAGACCCAGTACTTC.